Shown below are 18 T cell receptor beta chains from a single sample sequenced in a study of PD-1 blockade in classical Hodgkin lymphoma. Profiling relied on immunoSEQ multiplex PCR, and the TCRdb table lists in-frame clones only, not all of them. The sample includes roughly 100,000 clones, over 85% of them seen just once. As for time point: cycle 4 day 1 (C4D1), after more than 5 weeks of nivolumab. No patient escaped relapse after autologous stem cell transplantation, and brentuximab vedotin exposure varied. The material was peripheral blood mononuclear cells (PBMCs), obtained before the fourth cycle of nivolumab. The receptors stem from a human donor with classical Hodgkin lymphoma.

V is TRBV5-6 and J is TRBJ2-3; 8 nucleotides align to TRBD2. Germline V gives CDR1 SGHDT, CDR2 YYEEEE. Trimming took 0 bases from V and 2 from J; bases not matched to a gene: 5. CDR3 length equals 16 residues. In DNA, the CDR3 is TGTGCCAGCAGCTTGGCCTTAGCGGGAACCACAGATACGCAGTATTTT. Residues: CASSLALAGTTDTQYF. The full variable domain, in which reference TRBV5-6 and TRBJ2-3 provide the parts outside the CDR3, is DAGVTQSPTHLIKTRGQQVTLRCSPKSGHDTVSWYQQALGQGPQFIFQYYEEEERQRGNFPDRFSGHQFPNYSSELNVNALLLGDSALYLCASSLALAGTTDTQYFGPGTRLTVL.

This chain uses TRBV5-8 with TRBJ1-2; D remains unclear. V was cut by 4 bases and J by 5 bases, with 12 bases left in between. CDR1 and CDR2 from the germline V gene are SGHTS and YDEGEE. The CDR3 has 13 amino acids. The CDR3 loop reads CASSRGSGYGYTF. DNA of the CDR3: TGTGCCAGCAGCCGCGGATCGGGTTATGGCTACACCTTC.

The chain employs TRBV10-3 and TRBJ2-5; TRBD2 agrees at 7 bases. The CDR3 totals 14 residues. Germline lookup yields CDR1 ENHRY and CDR2 SYGVKD. The CDR3 DNA reads as TGTTCCTCTGGGGCGGGAGATACGCCGGAGACCCAGTACTTC. Translating gives CSSGAGDTPETQYF.

The chain joins TRBV18 to TRBJ1-1; 7 nucleotides line up with TRBD1. The CDR3 loop spans 16 amino acids. Unmatched junction bases numbered 8, after V lost 3 bases and J lost 1 base. In germline, CDR1 is KGHSH, CDR2 LQKENI. CDR3 in amino acids: CASSPADRAGNTEAFF. The CDR3, as DNA: TGTGCCAGCTCACCGGCTGACAGGGCGGGGAACACTGAAGCTTTCTTT.

The rearrangement joins TRBV9 to TRBJ2-5, with 10 nucleotides matching TRBD2. The junction had 9 bases not matched to a gene; V was cut back by 0 bases and J by 4 bases. This CDR3 contains 17 residues. Looked up from germline, CDR1 is SGDLS and CDR2 is YYNGEE. CDR3 amino acids: CASSVDPLAGVGETQYF. The CDR3 DNA reads as TGTGCCAGCAGCGTAGACCCGCTAGCGGGAGTAGGAGAGACCCAGTACTTC.

The V and J genes are TRBV5-4 and TRBJ2-2, with 14 bases identical to TRBD2. The germline V gene encodes CDR1 SGHNT and CDR2 YYREEE (reference sequence). CDR3 length: 16 amino acids. V was clipped by 3 bases and J by 7 bases; unmatched bases: 5. The CDR3 spells CASSSGLAGGVGELFF. The CDR3 DNA sequence: TGTGCCAGCAGCTCCGGACTAGCGGGAGGCGTCGGGGAGCTGTTTTTT.

Regarding this clone: This CDR3 is also generated by other DNA sequences in the sample. The V and J genes are TRBV4-3 and TRBJ2-1; TRBD2 aligns across 13 bases. Germline-derived CDR1 and CDR2 are LGHNA and YSLEER. Trimming removed 2 bases from V and 7 bases from J; junction bases left unmatched: 8. The CDR3 consists of 17 residues. The CDR3 coding sequence is TGCGCCAGCAGCCAACGCGAAGGACTAGCGGGAGTTAATGAGCAGTTCTTC. Protein: CASSQREGLAGVNEQFF.

This chain joins TRBV2 and TRBJ2-5, with D tentatively TRBD1 (5 bases). V was clipped by 7 bases and J by 4 bases, with 16 bases between them. Germline V gene sequence: CDR1 SNHLY, CDR2 FYNNEI. CDR3 length: 14 residues. CDR3 loop: CASMRQGMGETQYF. As DNA, the CDR3 is TGTGCCAGCATGCGCCAGGGAATGGGAGAGACCCAGTACTTC.

V gene TRBV28 combines with J gene TRBJ1-1; 8 bases fit TRBD1. Germline CDR1 MDHEN, CDR2 SYDVKM. The CDR3 contains 15 residues. With 2 bases clipped from V and 3 bases from J, the junction kept 5 bases outside the gene matches. The chain's CDR3 is CASSLQGADDTEAFF. CDR3 sequence (DNA): TGTGCCAGCAGTTTACAGGGGGCTGATGACACTGAAGCTTTCTTT.

V gene TRBV5-4 combines with J gene TRBJ2-2; D gene unclear. Trimming took 6 bases from V and 1 from J, leaving 10 bases between them. Germline-derived CDR1 and CDR2 are SGHNT and YYREEE (reference sequence). The CDR3 consists of 14 residues. The CDR3 reads CASTYVGNTGELFF. For the CDR3, the DNA is TGTGCCAGCACTTACGTAGGGAACACCGGGGAGCTGTTTTTT.

V is TRBV28 and J is TRBJ2-7; D not certain. CDR3 length equals 11 residues. V was pared by 5 bases and J by 3 bases, with 5 bases between. Germline V gene data show CDR1 as MDHEN and CDR2 as SYDVKM. Here the CDR3 reads CASSINYEQYF. The DNA for the CDR3 is TGTGCCAGCAGTATAAACTACGAGCAGTACTTC.

The chain employs TRBV1 and TRBJ2-5; the D call in the table, TRBD2, was not verified against the DNA. TRBV1 is labeled a pseudogene. The CDR3 has 21 residues. The CDR3 region is CTSSQEMWGTSGSKRQETQYF. DNA of the CDR3: TGCACCAGCAGCCAAGAGATGTGGGGAACTAGCGGGAGTAAGAGGCAAGAGACCCAGTACTTC.

CDR3 sequence (DNA): TGTGCCAGCAGCCAGATGGACAGGGAAAAGGAGTACACTGAAGCTTTCTTT. It specifies CASSQMDREKEYTEAFF. This sequence joins TRBV13 and TRBJ1-1; 8 nucleotides agree with TRBD1. The CDR3 consists of 17 residues. Losses at the gene ends were 5 bases for V and 3 bases for J; bases not matched to a gene: 14. Germline V gives CDR1 PRHDT, CDR2 FYEKMQ (reference sequence).

This clone was recorded only once. The V and J genes are TRBV27 and TRBJ2-1; D is possibly TRBD2 (5 bases). V lost 3 bases and J lost 5, with 11 bases in between. CDR1 MNHEY and CDR2 SMNVEV come from the germline V gene (reference sequence). The CDR3 contains 14 residues. Here the CDR3 reads CASSLDSGDNEQFF. The DNA for the CDR3 is TGTGCCAGCAGTTTGGACTCCGGAGACAATGAGCAGTTCTTC.

The V gene is TRBV5-1, the J gene TRBJ1-1; possible D gene TRBD1, 5 bases. Germline V lookup: CDR1 SGHRS, CDR2 YFSETQ. The germline V and J ends were trimmed by 1 base and 1 base, with 14 bases remaining between them. CDR3 length equals 16 residues. Here the CDR3 reads CASSLKQGEGNTEAFF. The DNA of the CDR3 is TGCGCCAGCAGCTTGAAGCAGGGAGAGGGGAACACTGAAGCTTTCTTT.

This clone was counted a single time. V and J are TRBV30 and TRBJ2-1, with no clear D. The CDR3 is made up of 16 amino acids. CDR1 is GTSNPN, CDR2 SVGIG, per germline (reference sequence). Trimming left V 0 bases short and J 2 bases short, with 14 bases between. The CDR3 sequence is CAWSVFPLGTYNEQFF. The CDR3 bases are TGTGCCTGGAGTGTATTTCCCCTCGGCACCTACAATGAGCAGTTCTTC.

J is TRBJ1-4 and V is TRBV4-2; tentative D call: TRBD1 (5 bases). The CDR3 is made up of 15 amino acids. V was trimmed by 1 base and J by 7 bases, leaving 13 bases between them. Germline CDR1 and CDR2: LGHNA and YNFKEQ. CDR3 protein: CASSQVSGKFEKLFF. In DNA form, the CDR3 reads TGTGCCAGCAGCCAAGTGTCAGGGAAGTTTGAAAAACTGTTTTTT.

J is TRBJ2-1 and V is TRBV28; D is unclear. CDR3 length: 14 amino acids. The ends were cut back, 6 bases at V and 2 bases at J, with 11 bases in the middle. The germline V gene encodes CDR1 MDHEN and CDR2 SYDVKM. This CDR3 reads CASSIPGTYNEQFF. The CDR3 coding sequence is TGTGCCAGCAGCATCCCTGGCACCTACAATGAGCAGTTCTTC.